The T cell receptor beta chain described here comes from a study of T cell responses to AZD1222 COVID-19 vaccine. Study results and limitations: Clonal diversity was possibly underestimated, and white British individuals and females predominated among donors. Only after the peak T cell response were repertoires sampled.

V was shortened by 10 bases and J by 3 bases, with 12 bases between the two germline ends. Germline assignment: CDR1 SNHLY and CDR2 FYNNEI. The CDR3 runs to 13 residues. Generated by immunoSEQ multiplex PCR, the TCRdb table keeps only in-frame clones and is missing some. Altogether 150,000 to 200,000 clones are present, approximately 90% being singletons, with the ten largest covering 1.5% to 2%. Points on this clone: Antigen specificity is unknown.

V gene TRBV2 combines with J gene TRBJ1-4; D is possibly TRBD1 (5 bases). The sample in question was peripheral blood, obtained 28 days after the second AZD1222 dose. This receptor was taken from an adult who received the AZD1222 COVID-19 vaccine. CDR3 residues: CANRRGANEKLFF. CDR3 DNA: TGTGCCAACCGTCGGGGGGCTAATGAAAAACTGTTTTTT.